These 22 T cell receptor beta chains originate from one sample sequenced in a study of tumor and adjacent non-tumor tissue in lung cancer. This sample's RNA came from whole unsorted tissue. A modified ARM-PCR protocol with three rounds of nested PCR amplified TCRbeta. TCRdb re-analysed the multiplex PCR reads in MiXCR, keeping a single row per CDR3 protein. The sample has 100,000 to 150,000 distinct CDR3 sequences, about 66% seen once. The sequencing sample was made of lung tumor tissue. These receptors all come from a man aged 25 to 40 with non-small cell lung cancer.

A remark on this clonotype: At one end, the junction sequence differs from germline, possibly due to a read error. This chain connects TRBV12-3 or TRBV12-4 to TRBJ2-1; 8 bases align to TRBD1. There are 15 residues in the CDR3. The CDR3 is CASSPPGGGDNEQFF. In DNA, the CDR3 is TGTGCCAGTAGTCCCCCAGGGGGCGGAGACAATGAACAGTTCTTC.

This chain links TRBV12-3 or TRBV12-4 with TRBJ1-4; D gene uncertain. The CDR3 is 14 residues long. V lost 2 bases, J lost 2 bases, and 6 bases lay in between. This CDR3 is CASSLSMTNEKLFF. CDR3 DNA: TGTGCCAGCAGTTTATCCATGACTAATGAAAAACTGTTTTTT.

This clonotype was seen repeatedly, ten times or more. The chain joins TRBV24-1 to TRBJ2-5; the D is unclear. The CDR3 covers 14 residues. Looked up from germline, CDR1 is KGHDR and CDR2 is SFDVKD. V was shortened by 3 bases and J by 1 base, with 8 bases between the two germline ends. CDR3 sequence: CATSDINGQETQYF. CDR3 in DNA: TGTGCCACCAGTGATATAAACGGCCAAGAGACCCAGTACTTC.

With regard to this clonotype: This may be a read error: a much more frequent sequence differs by one nucleotide. This rearrangement joins TRBV6-5 to TRBJ1-6; perhaps TRBD1 as D (5 bases). Trimming took 8 bases from V and 5 from J, leaving 16 bases between them. Germline V CDR1 and CDR2: MNHEY, SVGAGI. This CDR3 is built from 15 residues. CDR3 loop: CASVYGTVDNSPLHF. DNA for the CDR3: TGTGCCAGCGTGTACGGGACGGTGGATAATTCACCCCTCCACTTT.

With respect to this clonotype: The junction differs from germline at one of its ends, possibly a read error. This rearrangement joins TRBV20-1 to TRBJ1-6; no clear D. CDR1 and CDR2 from the germline V gene are DFQATT and SNEGSKA (reference sequence). The CDR3 extends over 15 amino acids. The CDR3 DNA reads TGCGGTGCTAGGCTCGTCGGCACTTGGGATTCACCCATCCACTTT. It translates to CGARLVGTWDSPIHF.

This clonotype was counted a single time. A clone one base away is much larger, so this may be a read error. The CDR3 loop reads CASSEALLTEGNQPQHF. CDR3 sequence (DNA): TGTGCCAGCAGTGAAGCCCTACTGACAGAGGGCAATCAGCCCCAGCATTTT. This chain links TRBV6-1 with TRBJ1-5, with D possibly TRBD1 on 5 matching bases. Trimming cost V 0 bases and J 2 bases, with 14 bases left between them. CDR1 and CDR2 (germline): MNHNS, SASEGT. This CDR3 region has 17 residues.

To note about this clonotype: Its ends do not fully match the called genes, so a read error is possible. The rearrangement uses TRBV12-3 or TRBV12-4 and TRBJ2-1; D tentatively reads TRBD1 or TRBD2 (5 bases each). The CDR3 consists of 16 residues. CDR3 sequence: CGSSLRWGNGHNEQFF. The CDR3 DNA follows: TGTGGCAGCAGTTTAAGGTGGGGGAACGGGCACAATGAACAGTTCTTC.

A word on this clonotype: Here the CDR3 omits its conserved ending phenylalanine or tryptophan, so a read error is the likely source. The gene calls are TRBV4-1 and TRBJ2-6; D may match TRBD1 or TRBD2 (5 bases each). Germline CDR1 is MGHRA and CDR2 is YSYEKL. This CDR3 comprises 17 residues. The CDR3 DNA reads TGCGCCAGCGGCCCCAATGTGGCCGTCTCCGGGGCCATCGTCCTGACTATC. Its protein is CASGPNVAVSGAIVLTI.

Note on this clonotype: This could be a read error, since a much larger clone is one nucleotide away. The chain uses TRBV20-1 and TRBJ1-1; no clear D. CDR1 and CDR2 from the germline V gene are DFQATT and SNEGSKA (reference sequence). CDR3 size: 11 residues. Here the CDR3 reads CTATPVTEAFF. The CDR3 DNA sequence: TGCACTGCTACTCCGGTCACTGAAGCTTTCTTT.

In regard to this clonotype: A read error may be the cause here, since a much bigger clone is one base away. V is TRBV4-3 and J is TRBJ2-2; TRBD2 matches 11 bases. V was pared by 2 bases and J by 6 bases, with 5 bases of the junction left unmatched. This CDR3 is built from 16 residues. Looked up from germline, CDR1 is LGHNA and CDR2 is YSLEER. DNA of the CDR3: TGCGCCAGCAGCCAAACTAGCGGGGGCGAGTCCGGGGAGCTGTTTTTT. Protein: CASSQTSGGESGELFF.

This clonotype was seen a single time. The V and J genes are TRBV12-3 or TRBV12-4 and TRBJ2-3; D is possibly TRBD1 (5 bases). With 3 bases removed from V and 12 bases from J, the gap between germline ends came to 19 bases. This CDR3 is built from 14 residues. CDR3 sequence: CASSFQVGTGTQYF. CDR3 coding DNA: TGTGCCAGCAGTTTTCAGGTCGGAACAGGTACCCAGTATTTT.

The CDR3 nucleotides read TGTGCCAGCAGTATCCTAAATCAGCCCCAGCATTTT. This translates into CASSILNQPQHF. V gene TRBV12-3 or TRBV12-4 combines with J gene TRBJ1-5; D is ambiguous. V lost 5 bases and J lost 4, with 6 bases in between. This CDR3 contains 12 residues.

The chain has TRBV4-1 and TRBJ1-2; unclear D gene. The V and J ends lost 0 bases and 4 bases respectively, with 15 bases between them. The length of the CDR3 is 16 residues. Germline assignment: CDR1 MGHRA and CDR2 YSYEKL. In nucleotides, the CDR3 is TGCGCCAGCAGCCAAGATCGTGTATCCCATAGCTATGGCTACACCTTC. Translation: CASSQDRVSHSYGYTF.

Concerning this clonotype itself: This likely comes from a read error, as the CDR3 has no conserved phenylalanine or tryptophan at its end. This chain links TRBV20-1 with TRBJ2-2; TRBD1 is a possible D gene (5 bases). The V and J ends lost 5 bases and 5 bases respectively, with 18 bases between them. CDR1 is DFQATT and CDR2 is SNEGSKA in the germline V gene (reference sequence). The CDR3 runs to 15 residues. The CDR3 DNA reads TGCAGTGCTCCTCGACATGGGGCAGGGACCGGGGAGCTGTTTTAT. Its translation: CSAPRHGAGTGELFY.

Note on this clonotype: A much more abundant neighbour one base away suggests this may be a read error. The chain employs TRBV19 and TRBJ2-1; either TRBD1 or TRBD2 may fit D (5 bases each). CDR1 and CDR2 from the germline V gene are LNHDA and SQIVND (reference sequence). Deletions cut 8 bases from V and 7 bases from J, with 18 bases between. CDR3 length equals 14 residues. The CDR3 DNA sequence: TGTGCCAGTGGGACGGGCCCCGCGATGAATGAGCAGTTCTTC. The encoded protein is CASGTGPAMNEQFF.

The V and J genes are TRBV12-3 or TRBV12-4 and TRBJ1-1; D not certain. The CDR3 spans 13 residues. Trimming stripped 3 bases from V and 2 bases from J, with 7 bases between. CDR3 in amino acids: CASSFGENTEAFF. The CDR3, as DNA: TGTGCCAGCAGTTTCGGGGAAAACACTGAAGCTTTCTTT.

In the case of this clonotype: A much larger clone sits a single nucleotide away, making a read error possible. The rearrangement links TRBV20-1 to TRBJ2-7; no firm D call. Trimming pared 1 base from V and 8 bases from J, leaving 9 bases between. The CDR3 spans 11 residues. Germline V gene lookup returns CDR1 DFQATT and CDR2 SNEGSKA (reference sequence). The CDR3 spells CSARAAFQQYF. DNA for the CDR3: TGCAGTGCTAGAGCAGCATTCCAGCAGTACTTC.

This clonotype was detected ten times or more. The chain has TRBV12-3 or TRBV12-4 and TRBJ1-2, with no clear D. The CDR3 loop spans 14 amino acids. Trimming left V 7 bases short and J 4 bases short, with 16 bases between. The CDR3 coding sequence is TGTGCCAGCATTCGCGTGGGGTCGGGCTATGGCTACACCTTC. It is translated as CASIRVGSGYGYTF.

Remarks on this clonotype: A read error may explain this, as a much larger clone is one base away. The chain links TRBV10-3 to TRBJ1-1, with D unresolved. The CDR3 length is 11 residues. Germline values: CDR1 ENHRY, CDR2 SYGVKD. The DNA for the CDR3 is TGTGCCATCAGTGCTTACACTAAAGCTTTCTTT. This encodes CAISAYTKAFF.

This clonotype was counted a few times. Just one base apart from a much larger clone, this may be a read error. The chain is built from TRBV20-1 and TRBJ1-1; D may be TRBD1 (5 bases). Germline CDR1 reads DFQATT; CDR2 reads SNEGSKA (reference sequence). This CDR3 contains 14 residues. The CDR3 loop is CTAREKGLNTEAFF. The CDR3 nucleotides read TGCACTGCTAGAGAGAAGGGACTGAACACTGAAGCTTTCTTT.

This clonotype was detected a few times. Here the CDR3 reads CASSLTTDYGYTF. CDR3 coding DNA: TGTGCCAGCAGCTTAACGACAGACTATGGCTACACCTTC. The rearrangement joins TRBV7-8 to TRBJ1-2; weak D call: TRBD1 (5 bases). Looked up from germline, CDR1 is SGHVS and CDR2 is FQNEAQ. V dropped 2 bases and J dropped 3 bases, with 7 bases sitting between them. The CDR3 spans 13 residues.

The genes are TRBV11-2 and TRBJ2-2; TRBD1 matches 8 bases. Germline trimming cut 5 bases from V and 1 base from J; bases unmatched to any gene: 6. CDR1 SGHAT and CDR2 FQNNGV come from the germline V gene. CDR3 length: 16 residues. CDR3 bases: TGTGCCAGCAGCCTACGACAGGGGATGAACACCGGGGAGCTGTTTTTT. It specifies CASSLRQGMNTGELFF.